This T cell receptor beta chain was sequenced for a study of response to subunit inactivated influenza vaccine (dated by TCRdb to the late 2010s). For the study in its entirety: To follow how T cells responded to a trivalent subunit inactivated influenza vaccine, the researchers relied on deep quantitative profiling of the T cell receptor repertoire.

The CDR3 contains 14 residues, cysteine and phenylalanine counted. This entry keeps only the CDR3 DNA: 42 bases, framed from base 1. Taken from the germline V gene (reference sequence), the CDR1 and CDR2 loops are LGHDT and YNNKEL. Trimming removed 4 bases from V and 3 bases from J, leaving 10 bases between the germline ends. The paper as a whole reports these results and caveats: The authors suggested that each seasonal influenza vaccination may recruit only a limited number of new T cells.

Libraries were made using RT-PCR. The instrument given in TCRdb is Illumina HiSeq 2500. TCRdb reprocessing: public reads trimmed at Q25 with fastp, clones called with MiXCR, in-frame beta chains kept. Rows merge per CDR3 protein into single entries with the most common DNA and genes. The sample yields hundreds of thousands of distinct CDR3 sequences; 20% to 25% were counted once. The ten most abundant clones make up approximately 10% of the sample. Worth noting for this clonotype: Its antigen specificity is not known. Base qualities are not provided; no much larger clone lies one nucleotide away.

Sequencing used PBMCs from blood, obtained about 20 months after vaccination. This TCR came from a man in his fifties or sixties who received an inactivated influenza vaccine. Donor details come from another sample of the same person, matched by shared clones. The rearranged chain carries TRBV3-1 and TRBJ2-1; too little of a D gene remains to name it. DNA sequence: TGTGCCAGCAGCCTGGTCCCGGACTACAATGAGCAGTTCTTC. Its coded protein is CASSLVPDYNEQFF.